A selection of T cell receptor beta chains follows, all from one sample in a study of blood T cell repertoires in COVID-19. Profiling relied on immunoSEQ multiplex PCR, and the TCRdb table lists in-frame clones only, not all of them. The data hold roughly 200,000 clones, with over 70% observed a single time. The sequencing input was peripheral blood. Receptors originate from a woman between 65 and 79 years old with acute or convalescent COVID-19. The CDR3 runs from the conserved cysteine through the conserved F or W. D genes are given only for firm matches. The size field is filled for only some rows; it gives once, few, many or a size class.

j_call: TRBJ2-7; v_call: TRBV28; d_call: TRBD1; clone_size: -; cdr3_nt: TGTGCCAGCAGTGTCCGGGACAGGGGATACGAGCAGTACTTC; cdr3_aa: CASSVRDRGYEQYF
j_call: TRBJ2-2; v_call: TRBV6-5; d_call: TRBD2; clone_size: -; cdr3_nt: TGTGCCAGCACCTACAGCGGGAGTATGGCCGGGGAGCTGTTTTTT; cdr3_aa: CASTYSGSMAGELFF
j_call: TRBJ2-2; v_call: TRBV5-1; d_call: TRBD2; clone_size: -; cdr3_nt: TGCGCCAGCAGCCTTTCTAGCGGGATCAACGGGGAGCTGTTTTTT; cdr3_aa: CASSLSSGINGELFF
j_call: TRBJ1-1; v_call: TRBV18; d_call: TRBD1; clone_size: -; cdr3_nt: TGTGCCAGCTCACCACCTTTCACAGGGGGTGGTGAAGCTTTCTTT; cdr3_aa: CASSPPFTGGGEAFF
j_call: TRBJ2-5; v_call: TRBV10-1; d_call: TRBD2; clone_size: -; cdr3_nt: TGCGCCAGCAAACGGGAGGGCGGTTCACAAGAGACCCAGTACTTC; cdr3_aa: CASKREGGSQETQYF
j_call: TRBJ1-2; v_call: TRBV4-2; d_call: -; clone_size: -; cdr3_nt: TGTGCCAGCAGCCAAGAGAGATCCCAGGGAGGCTATGGCTACACCTTC; cdr3_aa: CASSQERSQGGYGYTF
j_call: TRBJ1-3; v_call: TRBV6-5; d_call: -; clone_size: -; cdr3_nt: TGTGCCAGCAGCTTGGGAAACACCATATATTTT; cdr3_aa: CASSLGNTIYF
j_call: TRBJ1-1; v_call: TRBV9; d_call: -; clone_size: once; cdr3_nt: TGTGCCAGCAGCGTAGTGGCAGGATCCTCTGAAGCTTTCTTT; cdr3_aa: CASSVVAGSSEAFF
j_call: TRBJ1-4; v_call: TRBV30; d_call: -; clone_size: -; cdr3_nt: TGTGCCTGGAGTGACCCGGCGGGTGGAGGTGAAAAACTGTTTTTT; cdr3_aa: CAWSDPAGGGEKLFF
j_call: TRBJ2-7; v_call: TRBV19; d_call: TRBD1; clone_size: -; cdr3_nt: TGTGCCAGTAGTATGGGACAGGGGGCCTACGAGCAGTACTTC; cdr3_aa: CASSMGQGAYEQYF
j_call: TRBJ2-3; v_call: TRBV9; d_call: TRBD2; clone_size: -; cdr3_nt: TGTGCCAGCAGCGCCCTTAGCGGGGCCACAGATACGCAGTATTTT; cdr3_aa: CASSALSGATDTQYF
j_call: TRBJ2-7; v_call: TRBV12-3/TRBV12-4; d_call: -; clone_size: -; cdr3_nt: TGTGCCAGCAGTTTGAGGGACGAGCAGTACTTC; cdr3_aa: CASSLRDEQYF
j_call: TRBJ2-1; v_call: TRBV9; d_call: -; clone_size: -; cdr3_nt: TGTGCCAGCAGCGTTTCCAGGGGTCCCTACAATGAGCAGTTCTTC; cdr3_aa: CASSVSRGPYNEQFF
j_call: TRBJ1-2; v_call: TRBV10-2; d_call: -; clone_size: -; cdr3_nt: TGCGCCAGCAGTGAGTCGGGGGCTGGCTACACCTTC; cdr3_aa: CASSESGAGYTF
j_call: TRBJ2-6; v_call: TRBV9; d_call: TRBD1; clone_size: -; cdr3_nt: TGTGCCAGCAGCGGAACAGGGGCAGGGGCCAACGTCCTGACTTTC; cdr3_aa: CASSGTGAGANVLTF